Presented here are 25 T cell receptor beta chains from one specimen sequenced in a study of shared clonotypes between healthy human individuals. The repertoire was sequenced with immunoSEQ multiplex PCR; TCRdb's copy has only in-frame clones and lacks some. Of 2 million to 2.5 million clones in the sample, approximately 94% were seen once. The sequenced material came from naive CD4+ T cells sorted from blood. This sample's subset: CD45RA+ positively selected. These TCRs come from a man aged 18 to 29 in good health.

V is TRBV7-2 and J is TRBJ2-7; TRBD2 matches at 10 bases. After removal of 4 bases from V and 2 bases from J, the junction contained 11 bases not matched to a gene. The CDR3 sequence is 17 residues long. Germline V gene lookup returns CDR1 SGHTA and CDR2 FQGNSA. Here the CDR3 reads CASSSYGASGRAYEQYF. The CDR3 DNA sequence: TGTGCCAGCAGCTCCTATGGGGCGAGCGGGAGGGCCTACGAGCAGTACTTC.

The V gene is TRBV6-4, the J gene TRBJ1-2; D is uncertain. This CDR3 region has 14 residues. V lost 6 bases, J lost 6 bases, and 17 bases lay in between. The germline V gene encodes CDR1 MRHNA and CDR2 SNTAGT. The CDR3 bases are TGTGCCAGCAGGGCGACGGTAAACCGGGATGGCTACACCTTC. This translates into CASRATVNRDGYTF.

This chain joins TRBV10-3 and TRBJ1-2; D is perhaps TRBD1 (5 bases). The CDR3 runs to 13 residues. In germline, CDR1 is ENHRY, CDR2 SYGVKD. The ends were cut back, 6 bases at V and 2 bases at J, with 10 bases in the middle. As DNA, the CDR3 is TGTGCCATCAGGGGGGGATGGAACTATGGCTACACCTTC. It encodes CAIRGGWNYGYTF.

The V gene is TRBV25-1, the J gene TRBJ2-6, with a weak D call TRBD1 (6 bases). The CDR3 has 16 amino acids. Germline CDR1 MGHDK, CDR2 SYGVNS. V lost 2 bases and J lost 2, with 10 bases in between. CDR3 region: CASSEGQSPGANVLTF. The CDR3 DNA reads TGTGCCAGCAGTGAAGGACAGTCTCCTGGGGCCAACGTCCTGACTTTC.

J is TRBJ2-7 and V is TRBV7-6; D is possibly TRBD2 (6 bases). Trimming stripped 0 bases from V and 4 bases from J, with 13 bases between. The CDR3 spans 15 residues. The germline CDR1 and CDR2 sequences are SGHVS and FNYEAQ. For the CDR3, the DNA is TGTGCCAGCAGCTTAGCCGGCGGAGGGGAGTACGAGCAGTACTTC. Translated, it gives CASSLAGGGEYEQYF.

V and J are TRBV6-1 and TRBJ2-7; TRBD1 is a possible D gene (7 bases). The CDR3 consists of 13 residues. V shed 8 bases and J shed 2 bases, with 13 bases lying between them. Germline assignment: CDR1 MNHNS and CDR2 SASEGT. CDR3 nucleotide sequence: TGTGCCAGCCAGGGGGGTCCGACCTACGAGCAGTACTTC. Translating gives CASQGGPTYEQYF.

Regarding this clone: Other nucleotide sequences in the sample specify the same CDR3. The chain combines TRBV6-5 with TRBJ1-1; TRBD1 might be the D (5 bases). V lost 3 bases to trimming and J lost 3 bases, with 11 bases between them. The CDR3 length is 14 residues. Germline V CDR1 and CDR2: MNHEY, SVGAGI. CDR3 sequence: CASSYRGGDTEAFF. The CDR3 nucleotides are TGTGCCAGCAGTTATCGGGGAGGGGACACTGAAGCTTTCTTT.

The chain employs TRBV5-1 and TRBJ2-4, with 10 bases matching TRBD2. Germline CDR1 is SGHRS and CDR2 is YFSETQ. The CDR3 covers 16 residues. V trimming: 4 bases; J trimming: 8 bases; junction bases outside the gene matches: 12. The CDR3 reads CASSPDLAGVLHIQYF. For the CDR3, the DNA is TGCGCCAGCAGCCCCGATCTAGCGGGAGTCCTCCACATTCAGTACTTC.

This chain uses TRBV30 with TRBJ2-3, with TRBD1 as a possible D gene (6 bases). V was cut by 0 bases and J by 2 bases, with 12 bases left in between. Germline CDR1 reads GTSNPN; CDR2 reads SVGIG (reference sequence). CDR3 size: 15 residues. The CDR3 loop is CAWSVTQGFTDTQYF. The CDR3 nucleotides are TGTGCCTGGAGTGTGACACAGGGCTTCACAGATACGCAGTATTTT.

The V call is TRBV12-5, the J call TRBJ2-1; TRBD2 matches at 8 bases. The germline CDR1 and CDR2 sequences are LGHNT and FRNRAP. J gave up 4 bases and V 8 bases, and 4 bases lay outside the gene matches. CDR3 length: 13 residues. The CDR3 spells CASSSGGYNEQFF. The CDR3 DNA sequence: TGTGCTAGTAGTTCGGGGGGGTACAATGAGCAGTTCTTC. The full variable domain, completed using reference TRBV12-5 and TRBJ2-1, is DARVTQTPRHKVTEMGQEVTMRCQPILGHNTVFWYRQTMMQGLELLAYFRNRAPLDDSGMPKDRFSAEMPDATLATLKIQPSEPRDSAVYFCASSSGGYNEQFFGPGTRLTVL.

This chain joins TRBV9 and TRBJ2-5, with 9 bases fitting TRBD1. This CDR3 comprises 16 residues. Per germline, CDR1 SGDLS and CDR2 YYNGEE. Trimming at V came to 0 bases and at J to 2 bases, leaving 5 bases not matched to a gene. The CDR3, as DNA: TGTGCCAGCAGCGTAGGGGACAGGGCTCTACAAGAGACCCAGTACTTC. It yields the protein CASSVGDRALQETQYF.

This rearrangement joins TRBV5-6 to TRBJ2-7, with 10 bases fitting TRBD1. Germline trimming cut 0 bases from V and 6 bases from J; bases unmatched to any gene: 6. CDR1 and CDR2 (germline): SGHDT, YYEEEE. This CDR3 contains 15 residues. CDR3 region: CASSLGTGGLSEQYF. The DNA for the CDR3 is TGTGCCAGCAGCTTGGGGACAGGGGGACTCAGCGAGCAGTACTTC.

This rearrangement joins TRBV4-3 to TRBJ2-3; maybe TRBD2 (5 bases). Germline CDR1 reads LGHNA; CDR2 reads YSLEER. The CDR3 spans 16 residues. V lost 0 bases and J lost 5, with 15 bases in between. The CDR3 DNA sequence: TGCGCCAGCAGCCAAGACGCGGGCCCCAGCCGAGATACGCAGTATTTT. Translation gives CASSQDAGPSRDTQYF.

The gene calls are TRBV28 and TRBJ2-1; 15 bases are a match to TRBD2. J was trimmed by 3 bases and V by 3 bases; bases with no gene match: 9. Germline assignment: CDR1 MDHEN and CDR2 SYDVKM. The CDR3 has 19 amino acids. The CDR3 here is CASSLAWTSGGDVYNEQFF. The CDR3 nucleotides are TGTGCCAGCAGTTTGGCCTGGACTAGCGGGGGGGATGTCTACAATGAGCAGTTCTTC.

This chain connects TRBV28 to TRBJ1-5, with 7 bases that match TRBD1. The V segment lost 7 bases and the J segment 0 bases; nucleotides outside the gene matches: 9. Germline V gene lookup returns CDR1 MDHEN and CDR2 SYDVKM. The CDR3 is made up of 16 amino acids. The CDR3 is CASTRGGPNSNQPQHF. CDR3 in DNA: TGTGCCAGCACCAGGGGGGGACCGAATAGCAATCAGCCCCAGCATTTT.

Here the CDR3 DNA reads TGTGCCATCACGAAGGGGCTAGGTCAGCCCCAGCATTTT. Its translation: CAITKGLGQPQHF. J is TRBJ1-5 and V is TRBV10-3; perhaps TRBD1 as D (5 bases). Germline V lookup: CDR1 ENHRY, CDR2 SYGVKD. This CDR3 has 13 amino acids. With 7 bases removed from V and 6 bases from J, the gap between germline ends came to 13 bases.

The V call is TRBV15, the J call TRBJ1-5, with a weak D call TRBD1 (6 bases). Germline V gene data show CDR1 as LNHNV and CDR2 as YYDKDF (reference sequence). The CDR3 runs to 17 residues. Trimming took 1 base from V and 1 from J, leaving 14 bases between them. The CDR3 nucleotides read TGTGCCACCAGCAGAGTGTCCGGGGGCTGGAGCAATCAGCCCCAGCATTTT. It specifies CATSRVSGGWSNQPQHF.

The chain is built from TRBV7-6 and TRBJ1-3; a weak D match, TRBD1 (5 bases). This CDR3 is 14 amino acids long. V dropped 5 bases and J dropped 2 bases, with 10 bases sitting between them. The germline V gene encodes CDR1 SGHVS and CDR2 FNYEAQ. Here the CDR3 reads CASSPQGAGNTIYF. The CDR3 DNA reads as TGTGCCAGCAGCCCCCAGGGAGCTGGAAACACCATATATTTT.

The rearrangement links TRBV9 to TRBJ2-2, with a possible D match to TRBD2 (5 bases). There are 16 residues in the CDR3. The ends were cut back, 3 bases at V and 6 bases at J, with 18 bases in the middle. The germline CDR1 and CDR2 sequences are SGDLS and YYNGEE. The CDR3 DNA reads TGTGCCAGCAGCGGAAGACTCATCGCGCGGGCCGGGGAGCTGTTTTTT. Protein product: CASSGRLIARAGELFF.

The chain couples TRBV6-6 to TRBJ2-7; D gene uncertain. Per the germline V gene, CDR1 is MNHNY and CDR2 is SVGAGI (reference sequence). Between the trimmed V and J ends, which lost 9 bases and 2 bases, there was a span of 11 bases. The CDR3 contains 12 residues. CDR3 in amino acids: CASSGGTYEQYF. DNA for the CDR3: TGTGCCAGTTCCGGTGGGACCTACGAGCAGTACTTC.

The V gene is TRBV5-4, the J gene TRBJ2-5; 7 bases map to TRBD1. The CDR3 sequence is 17 residues long. The junction had 12 bases not matched to a gene; V was cut back by 0 bases and J by 4 bases. CDR1 is SGHNT, CDR2 YYREEE, per germline (reference sequence). The DNA for the CDR3 is TGTGCCAGCAGCTTGGGGGGTGAGACAGGGTCGGGAGAGACCCAGTACTTC. Amino acids: CASSLGGETGSGETQYF.

The chain carries TRBV19 and TRBJ1-2, with TRBD1 identical over 12 bases. Germline-derived CDR1 and CDR2 are LNHDA and SQIVND (reference sequence). J was trimmed by 3 bases and V by 5 bases; bases with no gene match: 4. The CDR3 is made up of 15 amino acids. Written as DNA, the CDR3 is TGTGCCAGTAGTCGGGGACAGGGGGCGGACTATGGCTACACCTTC. It is translated as CASSRGQGADYGYTF.

The CDR3 DNA follows: TGTGCCAGTAGTATTGTCTGGGACCCTGACGGCGAGACCCAGTACTTC. This sequence encodes CASSIVWDPDGETQYF. The chain carries TRBV19 and TRBJ2-5; D tentatively reads TRBD1 or TRBD2 (5 bases each). This CDR3 has 16 residues. Germline CDR1 and CDR2: LNHDA and SQIVND (reference sequence). V was trimmed by 3 bases and J by 5 bases, leaving 19 bases between them. The whole variable domain, filled in from reference TRBV19 and TRBJ2-5, reads DGGITQSPKYLFRKEGQNVTLSCEQNLNHDAMYWYRQDPGQGLRLIYYSQIVNDFQKGDIAEGYSVSREKKESFPLTVTSAQKNPTAFYLCASSIVWDPDGETQYFGPGTRLLVL.

V usage is TRBV5-1 and J usage is TRBJ1-2; 8 bases line up with TRBD1. The CDR3 loop spans 12 amino acids. V lost 4 bases, J lost 10 bases, and 6 bases stayed unmatched. Germline lookup yields CDR1 SGHRS and CDR2 YFSETQ. CDR3 in amino acids: CASSGGTGNYTF. CDR3 nucleotides: TGCGCCAGCAGCGGAGGGACAGGAAACTACACCTTC.

The chain recombines TRBV11-3 with TRBJ1-5; a weak D match, TRBD1 (6 bases). CDR3 length: 14 amino acids. V lost 7 bases to trimming and J lost 0 bases, with 10 bases between them. The germline CDR1 and CDR2 sequences are SGHNT and YENEEA. Here the CDR3 DNA reads TGTGCCAGCAACGGGGGGGCTAGCAATCAGCCCCAGCATTTT. It is translated as CASNGGASNQPQHF.